The rows below give T cell receptor beta chains drawn from one sample of a study of T cells after yellow fever vaccination. TCRdb reprocessed the 5' RACE reads with MiXCR, giving one entry per CDR3 protein. The table lists around 350,000 distinct CDR3 sequences, around a tenth of them singletons. The specimen was PBMCs, collected on the day of the first yellow fever vaccination. Every receptor here comes from a man between 18 and 35 years old who received the YFV17D yellow fever vaccine. Both conserved end residues are part of each CDR3. The D gene is left open where the match is weak. Size tells how often a clone was seen (once, few, many) or the class of an expanded clone, and some rows leave it out.

few	-	TRBV6-2/TRBV6-3	TRBJ2-1	CASSYGARLNLVNEQFF	TGTGCCAGCAGTTACGGGGCACGACTAAACCTGGTCAATGAGCAGTTCTTC
many	-	TRBV14	TRBJ2-4	CASSQWRVKAKNIQYF	TGTGCCAGCAGCCAGTGGAGGGTAAAAGCCAAAAACATTCAGTACTTC
-	-	TRBV7-2	TRBJ2-4	CASSLGWGAKYIQYF	TGTGCCAGCAGCTTAGGTTGGGGGGCTAAGTATATTCAGTACTTC
many	-	TRBV3-1	TRBJ2-7	CASRPRDTEYEQYF	TGTGCCAGCAGACCTAGGGACACCGAATACGAGCAGTACTTC
-	-	TRBV5-1	TRBJ1-2	CASSYFGDEDGYTF	TGCGCCAGCAGCTATTTCGGGGATGAGGATGGCTACACCTTC
few	TRBD1	TRBV28	TRBJ1-5	CASSLRTGVGQPQHF	TGTGCCAGCAGTTTAAGGACAGGGGTTGGTCAGCCCCAGCATTTT
-	-	TRBV9	TRBJ2-3	CAIPRERNTDTQYF	TGTGCCATCCCTCGGGAGCGGAACACAGATACGCAGTATTTT
-	TRBD2	TRBV4-3	TRBJ2-2	CASSQDWEGSNTGELFF	TGCGCCAGCAGCCAAGATTGGGAGGGGAGCAACACCGGGGAGCTGTTTTTT
few	-	TRBV7-9	TRBJ2-2	CASSLPRGPDTGELFF	TGTGCCAGCAGCTTGCCCAGGGGTCCTGACACCGGGGAGCTGTTTTTT
-	-	TRBV12-3/TRBV12-4	TRBJ1-1	CASSPLTGEAFF	TGTGCCAGCAGTCCTTTGACGGGTGAAGCTTTCTTT
-	TRBD2	TRBV5-6	TRBJ2-6	CASSLDRSGGVIGANVLTF	TGTGCCAGCAGCTTGGACCGGAGCGGGGGGGTTATTGGGGCCAACGTCCTGACTTTC
few	-	TRBV7-2	TRBJ2-1	CASSPYRVTNNEQFF	TGTGCCAGCAGCCCTTACCGGGTTACAAACAATGAGCAGTTCTTC
few	-	TRBV6-1	TRBJ2-3	CASSEAYRRGTDTQYF	TGTGCCAGCAGTGAAGCGTATAGAAGAGGCACAGATACGCAGTATTTT
many	-	TRBV5-1	TRBJ2-3	CASSSYGVAVDTQYF	TGCGCCAGCAGCTCCTACGGGGTAGCGGTGGATACGCAGTATTTT
-	-	TRBV14	TRBJ1-1	CASSQGSAEAFF	TGTGCCAGCAGCCAGGGTTCCGCTGAAGCTTTCTTT
many	TRBD1	TRBV5-1	TRBJ2-7	CASSFRTGQGGYEQYF	TGCGCCAGCAGCTTCCGGACGGGACAGGGGGGCTACGAGCAGTACTTC
-	-	TRBV12-3/TRBV12-4	TRBJ1-2	CASSLNTGLSSGYTF	TGTGCCAGCAGTTTAAACACAGGATTGTCGAGTGGCTACACCTTC
-	TRBD1	TRBV6-5	TRBJ1-2	CASSSPGQSNYGYTF	TGTGCCAGCAGTTCCCCGGGACAGAGTAACTATGGCTACACCTTC
-	-	TRBV3-1	TRBJ2-1	CASSQNLVVGGQYNEQFF	TGTGCCAGCAGCCAAAACCTCGTGGTGGGGGGGCAGTACAATGAGCAGTTCTTC
-	TRBD2	TRBV20-1	TRBJ2-1	CSAIPGLAGRPINNEQFF	TGCAGTGCTATTCCGGGACTAGCGGGCCGACCTATAAACAATGAGCAGTTCTTC
-	TRBD2	TRBV11-1	TRBJ2-1	CASSSRLAGIYNEQFF	TGTGCCAGCAGCTCCCGACTAGCGGGGATATACAATGAGCAGTTCTTC
few	-	TRBV25-1	TRBJ2-3	CASSESRPVIDTQYF	TGTGCCAGCAGTGAATCCCGGCCCGTAATAGATACGCAGTATTTT
few	TRBD2	TRBV20-1	TRBJ2-2	CSARGASGGAIGELFF	TGCAGTGCTAGAGGGGCTAGCGGGGGGGCTATCGGGGAGCTGTTTTTT
many	-	TRBV7-6	TRBJ2-2	CASSSVRGAPGELFF	TGTGCCAGCAGCTCTGTCCGGGGGGCCCCCGGGGAGCTGTTTTTT
few	TRBD1	TRBV7-8	TRBJ1-2	CASSPKRGDSPADYGYTF	TGTGCCAGCAGCCCGAAAAGGGGGGACAGCCCAGCGGACTATGGCTACACCTTC
many	TRBD2	TRBV4-1	TRBJ2-2	CASSQERGLVGNGELFF	TGCGCCAGCAGCCAAGAGAGGGGACTAGTGGGGAACGGGGAGCTGTTTTTT
few	TRBD2	TRBV4-2	TRBJ2-5	CASSLPSGGLQETQYF	TGTGCCAGCAGCCTTCCTAGCGGGGGGCTCCAAGAGACCCAGTACTTC
once	-	TRBV24-1	TRBJ1-1	CATSDFGPRGAFF	TGTGCCACCAGTGATTTTGGTCCCCGAGGAGCTTTCTTT
few	-	TRBV6-2/TRBV6-3	TRBJ2-3	CASLTGPSSTDTQYF	TGTGCCAGCTTAACAGGGCCCTCTAGCACAGATACGCAGTATTTT
few	-	TRBV25-1	TRBJ2-1	CASSGHNLKSSYNEQFF	TGTGCCAGCAGTGGCCACAACTTAAAGAGCTCCTACAATGAGCAGTTCTTC
few	-	TRBV5-1	TRBJ2-3	CASSTTDNTDTQYF	TGCGCCAGCAGCACGACAGATAACACAGATACGCAGTATTTT
few	-	TRBV7-2	TRBJ2-6	CASSLEIAGANVLTF	TGTGCCAGCAGCTTAGAAATCGCTGGGGCCAACGTCCTGACTTTC